These 8 T cell receptor beta chains share one sample of origin, sequenced in a study of cytomegalovirus exposure and HLA in healthy donors. PCR was performed using 60 Vbeta and 13 Jbeta primers. Measured with immunoSEQ multiplex PCR; TCRdb has only the in-frame clones, and not every one. The sample lists about 190,000 clones; over 65% were seen once. The specimen sequenced was PBMCs. Receptors were obtained from a woman in her forties or fifties in good health and CMV-seropositive.

The rearrangement uses TRBV7-9 and TRBJ2-5, with TRBD1 as a possible D gene (6 bases). The tail of the sequence fits TRBJ2-7 better, so the J call may be wrong. The CDR3 totals 12 residues. CDR1 is SEHNR and CDR2 is FQNEAQ in the germline V gene (reference sequence). This chain's CDR3 is CASSLRGSEQYF. The CDR3 DNA is TGTGCCAGCAGCTTAAGGGGGTCCGAGCAGTACTTC.

The chain carries TRBV2 and TRBJ2-1; 7 positions agree with TRBD1. Germline CDR1 and CDR2: SNHLY and FYNNEI. CDR3 length equals 13 residues. Trimming cost V 5 bases and J 9 bases; bases outside gene matches: 7. In DNA form, the CDR3 reads TGTGCCAGCAGTCCCACAGGGGTCACTGAGCAGTTCTTC. Protein product: CASSPTGVTEQFF.

The chain carries TRBV6-4 and TRBJ2-3, with 8 bases that match TRBD2. The CDR3 spans 15 residues. V was clipped by 4 bases and J by 0 bases; unmatched bases: 3. The germline gives CDR1 MRHNA, CDR2 SNTAGT. The CDR3 coding sequence is TGTGCCAGCAGTGCCGGGGGGGCGAGCACAGATACGCAGTATTTT. Encoded protein: CASSAGGASTDTQYF.

This chain uses TRBV2 with TRBJ2-3, with a tentative D call TRBD1 (6 bases). This CDR3 has 15 amino acids. Germline V gene lookup returns CDR1 SNHLY and CDR2 FYNNEI. V was trimmed by 7 bases and J by 1 base, leaving 15 bases between them. CDR3 sequence: CASIDGGRGTDTQYF. As DNA, the CDR3 is TGTGCCAGCATCGATGGGGGCAGGGGCACAGATACGCAGTATTTT. The full variable domain, its missing parts supplied by reference TRBV2 and TRBJ2-3, is EPEVTQTPSHQVTQMGQEVILRCVPISNHLYFYWYRQILGQKVEFLVSFYNNEISEKSEIFDDQFSVERPDGSNFTLKIRSTKLEDSAMYFCASIDGGRGTDTQYFGPGTRLTVL.

This chain connects TRBV12-5 to TRBJ1-1, with a possible D match to TRBD1 (6 bases). Germline V CDR1 and CDR2: LGHNT, FRNRAP. Deletions cut 2 bases from V and 7 bases from J, with 8 bases between. The CDR3 runs to 12 residues. As DNA, the CDR3 is TGTGCTAGTGGTTTGACAGGGAATGAAGCTTTCTTT. This sequence encodes CASGLTGNEAFF.

This clone was observed a handful of times. The J gene is TRBJ2-7, the V gene TRBV21-1; the table gives TRBD2 as D, unverified against the DNA. TRBV21-1 is recorded as a pseudogene. The CDR3 consists of 17 residues. CDR3 sequence: CASSKSGTSGYHYEQYF. The CDR3 nucleotides read TGTGCCAGCAGCAAAAGCGGGACTAGCGGGTACCACTACGAGCAGTACTTC.

The CDR3 DNA reads as TGTGCCAGCAGTGAACAGGGAACCTACGAGCAGTACTTC. It translates to CASSEQGTYEQYF. This sequence joins TRBV6-1 and TRBJ2-7; D possibly corresponds to TRBD1 (5 bases). Germline CDR1 reads MNHNS; CDR2 reads SASEGT. Trimming took 2 bases from V and 2 from J, leaving 7 bases between them. This CDR3 comprises 13 residues.

The rearrangement links TRBV30 to TRBJ2-7; perhaps TRBD1 as D (6 bases). The CDR3 covers 14 residues. In germline, CDR1 is GTSNPN, CDR2 SVGIG (reference sequence). Trimming stripped 6 bases from V and 0 bases from J, with 15 bases between. The CDR3 region has the DNA TGTGCCTGCCCCGGGGAACAGGGCTCCTACGAGCAGTACTTC. Residues: CACPGEQGSYEQYF.